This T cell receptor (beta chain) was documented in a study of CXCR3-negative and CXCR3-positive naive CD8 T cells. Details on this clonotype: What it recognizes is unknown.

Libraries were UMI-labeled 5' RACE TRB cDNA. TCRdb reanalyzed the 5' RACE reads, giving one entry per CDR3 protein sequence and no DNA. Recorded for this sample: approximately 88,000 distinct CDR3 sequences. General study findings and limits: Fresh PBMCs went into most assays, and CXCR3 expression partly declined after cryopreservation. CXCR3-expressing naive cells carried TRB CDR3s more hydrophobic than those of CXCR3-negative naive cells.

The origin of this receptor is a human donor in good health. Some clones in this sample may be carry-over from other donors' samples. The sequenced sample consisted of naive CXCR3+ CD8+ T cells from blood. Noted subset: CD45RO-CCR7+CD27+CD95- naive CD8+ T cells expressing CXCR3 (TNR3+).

The CDR3 spells CATREQGSLYNEQFF. The gene calls are TRBV6-2 or TRBV6-3 and TRBJ2-1; absent DNA, TCRdb's TRBD1 call cannot be checked. The germline CDR1 and CDR2 sequences are MNHEY and SVGEGT. CDR3 size: 15 residues.